This T cell receptor (beta chain) appears in the sequencing data of a study of control samples from healthy donors and cancer patients. Assay used: immunoSEQ multiplex PCR; TCRdb lists only in-frame clones, some missing. The repertoire holds about 160,000 clones, with approximately 94% as singletons. This clone occurred once. The germline V and J ends were trimmed by 2 bases and 6 bases, with 18 bases remaining between them. Germline loops: CDR1 MNHEY, CDR2 SVGEGT. The CDR3 has 16 amino acids. The sequenced material came from PBMCs. The rearrangement links TRBV6-2 or TRBV6-3 to TRBJ2-3; possibly TRBD1 or TRBD2 for D (6 bases each). This receptor was identified in a man aged 60 to 75 with colorectal cancer. The CDR3 nucleotides read TGTGCCAGCAGTTACCAACTAGCTGGGGGCTGGGATACGCAGTATTTT. This gives the protein CASSYQLAGGWDTQYF.